This entry features one T cell receptor (beta chain) sequence. These data belong to a study of blood T cell repertoires in COVID-19. Overall study context: T cells, B-cell-depleted T cells, or PBMCs provided the cDNA or gDNA that served as material.

V lost 0 bases, J lost 8 bases, and 2 bases stayed unmatched. CDR3 length: 14 residues. Germline CDR1 reads SGDLS; CDR2 reads YYNGEE. The data were produced by immunoSEQ multiplex PCR, yet TCRdb's version contains in-frame clones alone and is incomplete. The data hold fewer than 350,000 clones, with roughly 91% observed a single time. The TCR was taken from a woman aged 35 to 49 with acute COVID-19. The sequencing sample was made of PBMCs or T cells enriched from blood (not recorded which). This chain connects TRBV9 to TRBJ1-4, with TRBD1 matching over 9 bases. Written as DNA, the CDR3 is TGTGCCAGCAGCGTAGGACAGGGGGAAGAAAAACTGTTTTTT. It encodes CASSVGQGEEKLFF.